One and the same sample provided the 13 T cell receptor beta chains below, sequenced in a study of post-analysis software for immune sequencing data. Study findings and constraints: Controls had lower frequencies than patients of five or six TRBV segments, which included TRBV5-6, TRBV5-1 and TRBV20-1.

The library was made from cDNA and included unique molecular identifiers. TCRdb reanalysed the PCR reads using MiXCR and keeps one entry per CDR3 protein. The repertoire consists of hundreds of thousands of distinct CDR3 sequences, with around 44% occurring once and the leading ten covering 1.7%. These receptors' antigens are unknown. Sequences were obtained from blood. All receptors derive from a girl aged 10 to 17 with multiple sclerosis.

This rearrangement joins TRBV12-3 or TRBV12-4 to TRBJ2-5; maybe TRBD2 (5 bases). The DNA matches TRBJ2-7 better at its end, which makes the J call doubtful. The CDR3 spans 13 residues. The CDR3 is CASTAGIYYEQYF. For the CDR3, the DNA is TGTGCCAGCACCGCCGGGATCTACTACGAGCAGTACTTC.

This clonotype was seen only a few times. The rearrangement uses TRBV12-3 or TRBV12-4 and TRBJ2-3; TRBD2 might be the D (5 bases). Between the trimmed V and J ends, which lost 0 bases and 6 bases, there was a span of 10 bases. The CDR3 covers 14 residues. The CDR3 region has the DNA TGTGCCAGCAGTTTAGCGCCGGGGATGGATACGCAGTATTTT. Translating gives CASSLAPGMDTQYF.

This chain joins TRBV29-1 and TRBJ2-1, with a possible D match to TRBD1 (5 bases). The CDR3 has 12 amino acids. The V end was cut by 4 bases, the J end by 7 bases, with 11 bases between. Per the germline V gene, CDR1 is SQVTM and CDR2 is ANQGSEA. Here the CDR3 DNA reads TGCAGCGTTGCCAGGGTAAAGAATGAGCAGTTCTTC. This encodes CSVARVKNEQFF.

Only a few counts were recorded for this clonotype. The chain has TRBV6-5 and TRBJ2-7; D gene unclear. Germline V gene lookup returns CDR1 MNHEY and CDR2 SVGAGI. The CDR3 runs to 13 residues. Trimming pared 2 bases from V and 2 bases from J, leaving 7 bases between. CDR3 bases: TGTGCCAGCAGTTACGCCAATGCCTACGAGCAGTACTTC. This codes for CASSYANAYEQYF.

This clonotype was seen more than once but under ten times. The chain couples TRBV7-2 to TRBJ1-1; 8 nucleotides match TRBD1. The CDR3 has 15 residues. J was trimmed by 6 bases and V by 5 bases; bases with no gene match: 11. CDR1 is SGHTA and CDR2 is FQGNSA in the germline V gene. The DNA for the CDR3 is TGTGCCAGCAGCGTACGGGGGACAGGTGGGTCTGAAGCTTTCTTT. Its protein product is CASSVRGTGGSEAFF.

V and J are TRBV19 and TRBJ2-1; TRBD1 matches at 7 bases. After removal of 6 bases from V and 6 bases from J, the junction contained 2 bases not matched to a gene. This CDR3 is built from 12 residues. Germline loops: CDR1 LNHDA, CDR2 SQIVND (reference sequence). The CDR3 region is CASRGDSNEQFF. The CDR3 region has the DNA TGTGCCAGTAGGGGGGACAGCAATGAGCAGTTCTTC.

This clonotype has more than one count but fewer than ten. The gene calls are TRBV4-2 and TRBJ2-1; 7 bases match TRBD2. The junction had 10 bases not matched to a gene; V was cut back by 0 bases and J by 8 bases. Germline values: CDR1 LGHNA, CDR2 YNFKEQ. The CDR3 consists of 16 residues. The DNA of the CDR3 is TGTGCCAGCAGCCAAGACTGGCGGGAGCCCTGGGATGAGCAGTTCTTC. As protein: CASSQDWREPWDEQFF.

This clonotype has only one observation. This CDR3 fails to terminate in the conserved phenylalanine or tryptophan, so it likely reflects a read error. V is TRBV20-1 and J is TRBJ2-5, with 8 nucleotides matching TRBD2. V trimming: 8 bases; J trimming: 2 bases; junction bases outside the gene matches: 19. Germline lookup yields CDR1 DFQATT and CDR2 SNEGSKA (reference sequence). CDR3 length: 17 amino acids. Here the CDR3 reads CSLDQAGAGAGQETQYI. In nucleotides, the CDR3 is TGCAGTTTGGACCAGGCGGGAGCGGGGGCGGGACAAGAGACCCAGTACATC.

V usage is TRBV12-3 or TRBV12-4 and J usage is TRBJ2-5, with 9 bases lining up with TRBD2. The CDR3 runs to 17 residues. V gave up 7 bases and J gave up 1 base; unmatched junction bases: 13. The CDR3 coding sequence is TGTGCCAGCACACCCAGGGGTAGCGGGAGCCGCCAAGAGACCCAGTACTTC. This encodes CASTPRGSGSRQETQYF.

The chain recombines TRBV12-3 or TRBV12-4 with TRBJ2-7; 11 nucleotides agree with TRBD1. The V and J ends lost 4 bases and 10 bases, in that order; junction bases with no gene match: 9. The CDR3 loop spans 14 amino acids. The CDR3 DNA reads TGTGCCAGCAGTTCCTCCGGACAGGGGGCTACCCAGTACTTC. Amino acid sequence: CASSSSGQGATQYF.

The CDR3 DNA follows: TGTGCCATCAGGACAGAGACCACTATTCACGCCTACGAGCAGTACTTC. Translated, it gives CAIRTETTIHAYEQYF. The chain has TRBV10-3 and TRBJ2-7; maybe TRBD1 (5 bases). The CDR3 runs to 16 residues. The V gene lost 6 bases and the J gene lost 2 bases, with 20 bases spanning the gap. The germline V gene encodes CDR1 ENHRY and CDR2 SYGVKD.

V is TRBV20-1 and J is TRBJ2-7; D remains unclear. V was trimmed by 5 bases and J by 5 bases, leaving 10 bases between them. From germline, CDR1 is DFQATT and CDR2 SNEGSKA (reference sequence). The CDR3 totals 11 residues. The CDR3 sequence: CSASKFHEQYF. The CDR3, as DNA: TGCAGTGCTTCCAAATTTCACGAGCAGTACTTC.

This clonotype was seen only a few times. This rearrangement joins TRBV25-1 to TRBJ1-2; 9 nucleotides match TRBD1. V was clipped by 4 bases and J by 8 bases; unmatched bases: 8. The CDR3 loop spans 14 amino acids. Germline CDR1 reads MGHDK; CDR2 reads SYGVNS. The CDR3 loop is CASSGGQGSWGYTF. The CDR3 bases are TGTGCCAGCAGTGGGGGACAGGGATCATGGGGCTACACCTTC.